This TCR beta chain was retrieved from a study of tumor and adjacent non-tumor tissue in lung cancer. Three rounds of nested PCR, following a modified ARM-PCR protocol, produced the TCRbeta library. Using its own MiXCR run on the multiplex PCR reads, TCRdb lists one record per CDR3 protein. The sample includes about 48,000 distinct CDR3 sequences, around 67% seen only once; the top ten take approximately 30%. With respect to this clonotype: Its matching antigen is unknown.

Per germline, CDR1 SQVTM and CDR2 ANQGSEA. The CDR3 length is 13 residues. Trimming left V 8 bases short and J 9 bases short, with 20 bases between. Findings of the study overall: Higher tumor TCR diversity was associated with shorter survival.

No cell sorting was done before RNA was extracted from the tissue. This non-tumor lung sample came from over 3 cm beyond the tumor edge. Between August and November 2014, newly diagnosed, chemotherapy-naive lung cancer patients underwent thoracic surgery in China. J is TRBJ2-1 and V is TRBV29-1, with D possibly TRBD1 on 6 matching bases. Sequences were obtained from distant non-tumor lung tissue. This clonotype originated in a woman between 65 and 79 years old with non-small cell lung cancer. The CDR3 loop reads CSSQQGQDIEQFF. CDR3 sequence (DNA): TGCAGCTCTCAACAGGGTCAGGACATTGAGCAGTTCTTC.